The clone carrying this TCR beta chain was observed a handful of times. What it binds is not known. The data are from a study of T cells in Graves' hyperthyroidism and ophthalmopathy. The authors deemed Graves' hyperthyroidism stable absent ophthalmopathy progression within 18 months. Newly diagnosed patients aged 18 to 65 had hyperthyroidism of under 2 months' duration. Deletions cut 2 bases from V and 6 bases from J, with 14 bases between. CDR3 length: 15 amino acids. Germline assignment: CDR1 MDHEN and CDR2 SYDVKM. The study, taken as a whole, reports: Stable hyperthyroidism was told apart from ophthalmopathy by a model built on 13 V-J features.

The CDR3 regions of TCR beta were amplified from RNA transcripts. An initial round of RT-PCR targeting the TCR CDR3 relied on the HTBI primer set. TCRdb re-analysed the multiplex PCR reads in MiXCR, keeping a single row per CDR3 protein. The table records 300,000 to 350,000 distinct CDR3 sequences, around 17% of them present only once. J is TRBJ2-1 and V is TRBV28, with D unresolved. The receptor was isolated from a man younger than 40 with Graves' hyperthyroidism. The sample was blood. CDR3 in amino acids: CASSLRPLGINEQFF. The CDR3 DNA sequence: TGTGCCAGCAGTTTAAGACCCCTCGGTATCAATGAGCAGTTCTTC. Full variable domain (outside the CDR3, taken from reference TRBV28 and TRBJ2-1): DVKVTQSSRYLVKRTGEKVFLECVQDMDHENMFWYRQDPGLGLRLIYFSYDVKMKEKGDIPEGYSVSREKKERFSLILESASTNQTSMYLCASSLRPLGINEQFFGPGTRLTVL.